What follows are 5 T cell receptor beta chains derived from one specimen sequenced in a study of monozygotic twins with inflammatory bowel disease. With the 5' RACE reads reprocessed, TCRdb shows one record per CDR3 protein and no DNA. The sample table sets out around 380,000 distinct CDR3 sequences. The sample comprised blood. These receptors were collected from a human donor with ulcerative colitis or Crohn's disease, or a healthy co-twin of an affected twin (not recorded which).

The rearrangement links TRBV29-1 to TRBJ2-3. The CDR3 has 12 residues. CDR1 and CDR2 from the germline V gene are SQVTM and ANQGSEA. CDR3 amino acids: CSVEGFPDTQYF.

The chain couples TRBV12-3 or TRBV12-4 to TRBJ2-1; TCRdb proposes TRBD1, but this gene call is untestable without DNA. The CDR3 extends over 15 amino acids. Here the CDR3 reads CASSYHLGQYNEQFF.

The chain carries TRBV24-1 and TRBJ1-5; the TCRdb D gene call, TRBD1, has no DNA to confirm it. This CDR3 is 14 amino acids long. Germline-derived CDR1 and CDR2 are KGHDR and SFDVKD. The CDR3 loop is CATSDNRVNQPQHF.

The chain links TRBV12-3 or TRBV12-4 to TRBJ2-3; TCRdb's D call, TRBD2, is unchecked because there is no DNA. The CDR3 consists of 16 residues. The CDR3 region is CASTKGGSSYTDTQYF.

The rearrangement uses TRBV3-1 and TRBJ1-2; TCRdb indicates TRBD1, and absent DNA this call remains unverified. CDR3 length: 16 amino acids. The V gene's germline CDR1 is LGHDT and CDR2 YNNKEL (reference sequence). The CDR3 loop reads CASSLGDRGFNYGYTF.